The 21 T cell receptor beta chains in this list originate from one sample, sequenced in a study of naive and memory T cell subsets. Adult healthy volunteers gave 2.5 ml peripheral blood for whole-blood RNA. For blood and skin samples, reverse transcription used TCR alpha and beta constant primers. TCRdb reprocessed the 5' RACE reads with MiXCR, giving one entry per CDR3 protein. The table shows under 25,000 distinct CDR3 sequences, with around 3.9% occurring only once. These receptors all stem from a male donor in good health.

The table lists this clonotype with many counts. CDR3 amino acids: CASRNKGTSGGASTDTQYF. The CDR3, as DNA: TGTGCCAGCAGGAATAAAGGGACTAGCGGGGGGGCTAGCACAGATACGCAGTATTTT. This sequence joins TRBV6-6 and TRBJ2-3, with 16 bases fitting TRBD2. CDR3 length: 19 residues. With V trimmed by 6 bases and J by 0 bases, 9 bases remained unmatched. Germline values: CDR1 MNHNY, CDR2 SVGAGI (reference sequence).

This clonotype occurred many times. This chain uses TRBV27 with TRBJ1-4; TRBD1 might be the D (6 bases). This CDR3 spans 13 amino acids. Between the trimmed V and J ends, which lost 7 bases and 7 bases, there was a span of 13 bases. Germline V gene lookup returns CDR1 MNHEY and CDR2 SMNVEV (reference sequence). The CDR3 loop is CASKSQGVEKLFF. The CDR3 coding sequence is TGTGCCAGCAAATCACAGGGCGTTGAAAAACTGTTTTTT.

This clonotype was found many times. The chain carries TRBV9 and TRBJ1-4; D is unclear. The length of the CDR3 is 16 residues. V lost 0 bases and J lost 0, with 9 bases in between. Germline loops: CDR1 SGDLS, CDR2 YYNGEE. CDR3 amino acids: CASSVAAIATNEKLFF. The DNA of the CDR3 is TGTGCCAGCAGCGTAGCTGCTATCGCAACTAATGAAAAACTGTTTTTT. Full variable domain (remainder filled in from reference TRBV9 and TRBJ1-4): DSGVTQTPKHLITATGQRVTLRCSPRSGDLSVYWYQQSLDQGLQFLIQYYNGEERAKGNILERFSAQQFPDLHSELNLSSLELGDSALYFCASSVAAIATNEKLFFGSGTQLSVL.

This clonotype has at least ten counts. CDR3 region: CASSRTSGSYEQYF. The CDR3 region has the DNA TGTGCCAGCAGCCGGACTAGCGGGAGTTACGAGCAGTACTTC. The J gene is TRBJ2-7, the V gene TRBV13; TRBD2 aligns across 13 bases. The junction had 2 bases not matched to a gene; V was cut back by 5 bases and J by 4 bases. The CDR3 has 14 residues. Germline V gene lookup returns CDR1 PRHDT and CDR2 FYEKMQ (reference sequence).

This clonotype showed up many times. The rearrangement joins TRBV20-1 to TRBJ2-7; a weak D match, TRBD2 (6 bases). This CDR3 region has 17 residues. The germline V and J ends were trimmed by 4 bases and 3 bases, with 25 bases remaining between them. CDR1 and CDR2 (germline): DFQATT, SNEGSKA (reference sequence). The CDR3: CSATNTVGGGSRYEQYF. The CDR3 DNA follows: TGCAGTGCTACTAACACCGTAGGTGGGGGGAGCCGCTACGAGCAGTACTTC.

This clonotype was picked up many times. V usage is TRBV27 and J usage is TRBJ1-3; a weak D match, TRBD1 (6 bases). Between the trimmed V and J ends, which lost 6 bases and 4 bases, there was a span of 13 bases. The germline V gene encodes CDR1 MNHEY and CDR2 SMNVEV (reference sequence). The CDR3 covers 14 residues. CDR3 loop: CASRPGVSGNTIYF. The CDR3, as DNA: TGTGCCAGCAGACCAGGGGTTTCCGGAAACACCATATATTTT.

At least ten counts were recorded for this clonotype. The V and J genes are TRBV7-2 and TRBJ2-7; D is perhaps TRBD1 or TRBD2 (6 bases each). CDR3 length equals 14 residues. Per the germline V gene, CDR1 is SGHTA and CDR2 is FQGNSA. Trimming left V 3 bases short and J 5 bases short, with 14 bases between. CDR3 in DNA: TGTGCCAGCAGCTTTGCCGGGGGCAGGGACGAGCAGTACTTC. Translation gives CASSFAGGRDEQYF.

This clonotype was detected many times. The V gene is TRBV15, the J gene TRBJ1-5; D perhaps matches TRBD1 (5 bases). This CDR3 region has 15 residues. Germline V gene lookup returns CDR1 LNHNV and CDR2 YYDKDF (reference sequence). V was trimmed by 0 bases and J by 4 bases, leaving 10 bases between them. The CDR3: CATSREGGWNQPQHF. The CDR3 region has the DNA TGTGCCACCAGCAGAGAGGGGGGGTGGAATCAGCCCCAGCATTTT.

This clonotype was observed many times. The chain uses TRBV4-1 and TRBJ1-1, with D perhaps TRBD1 (5 bases). Between the trimmed V and J ends, which lost 4 bases and 1 base, there was a span of 16 bases. The germline V gene encodes CDR1 MGHRA and CDR2 YSYEKL. The CDR3 covers 16 residues. The CDR3 DNA reads as TGCGCCAGCAGCCCGGGACCTACGCCCTCGAACACTGAAGCTTTCTTT. Encoded protein: CASSPGPTPSNTEAFF.

This clonotype was counted many times. The chain links TRBV7-2 to TRBJ2-6; D is unclear. The CDR3 consists of 16 residues. Trimming shortened V by 1 base and J by 0 bases, and 7 bases separated the two germline ends. Germline loops: CDR1 SGHTA, CDR2 FQGNSA. The CDR3 reads CASSLGGTSGANVLTF. For the CDR3, the DNA is TGTGCCAGCAGCTTAGGCGGAACCTCTGGGGCCAACGTCCTGACTTTC.

The chain combines TRBV5-5 with TRBJ2-1, with D possibly called TRBD1 or TRBD2 (7 bases each). Germline V gene data show CDR1 as SGHKS and CDR2 as YYEKEE (reference sequence). The V gene lost 6 bases and the J gene lost 2 bases, with 12 bases spanning the gap. The CDR3 runs 14 residues. The CDR3 bases are TGTGCCAGCAACTCAGGGGGGGCCTACAATGAGCAGTTCTTC. The encoded protein is CASNSGGAYNEQFF. The full variable domain, rest sourced from reference TRBV5-5 and TRBJ2-1, is DAGVTQSPTHLIKTRGQQVTLRCSPISGHKSVSWYQQVLGQGPQFIFQYYEKEERGRGNFPDRFSARQFPNYSSELNVNALLLGDSALYLCASNSGGAYNEQFFGPGTRLTVL.

This clonotype came up many times. This rearrangement joins TRBV20-1 to TRBJ2-1; no clear D. The V gene's germline CDR1 is DFQATT and CDR2 SNEGSKA (reference sequence). This CDR3 region has 12 residues. In DNA, the CDR3 is TGCACCGCGCTTGGGTCCTACAATGAGCAGTTCTTC. It specifies CTALGSYNEQFF.

This clonotype was detected many times. The gene calls are TRBV9 and TRBJ1-1; D uncertain. CDR1 is SGDLS and CDR2 is YYNGEE in the germline V gene. Between the trimmed V and J ends, which lost 0 bases and 5 bases, there was a span of 8 bases. The CDR3 is made up of 13 amino acids. DNA of the CDR3: TGTGCCAGCAGCGTAGGTGGGAGGACTGAAGCTTTCTTT. It is translated as CASSVGGRTEAFF.

This clonotype was found many times. The DNA of the CDR3 is TGTGCCAGCAGTTACGGGCAAGAGACCCAGTACTTC. This sequence encodes CASSYGQETQYF. The gene calls are TRBV6-2 or TRBV6-3 and TRBJ2-5; D not certain. Germline V lookup: CDR1 MNHEY, CDR2 SVGEGT. The CDR3 length is 12 residues. Trimming pared 2 bases from V and 2 bases from J, leaving 3 bases between.

This clonotype was recorded many times. The chain carries TRBV9 and TRBJ1-1, with D possibly TRBD1 on 5 matching bases. The CDR3 sequence is 13 residues long. CDR1 is SGDLS, CDR2 YYNGEE, per germline. Trimming left V 2 bases short and J 1 base short, with 6 bases between. The CDR3 DNA reads as TGTGCCAGCAGCGTGGGACGGAACACTGAAGCTTTCTTT. Translating it yields CASSVGRNTEAFF.

In this sample, this clonotype turned up many times. CDR3 DNA: TGTGCCAGCAGTTTATTTGGGCGGGCAGGCTACAATGAGCAGTTCTTC. Translating gives CASSLFGRAGYNEQFF. This sequence joins TRBV28 and TRBJ2-1; a weak D match, TRBD2 (5 bases). Looked up from germline, CDR1 is MDHEN and CDR2 is SYDVKM. The CDR3 is made up of 16 amino acids. V was pared by 1 base and J by 3 bases, with 13 bases between.

Many counts were recorded for this clonotype. This CDR3 is CASSLGAAGNEKLFF. Here the CDR3 DNA reads TGTGCCAGCAGCTTAGGGGCAGCTGGTAATGAAAAACTGTTTTTT. This chain uses TRBV7-9 with TRBJ1-4; D is unclear. The CDR3 covers 15 residues. The ends were cut back, 1 base at V and 4 bases at J, with 10 bases in the middle. Germline-derived CDR1 and CDR2 are SEHNR and FQNEAQ (reference sequence).

This clonotype occurred a few times. V gene TRBV28 combines with J gene TRBJ2-2, with D perhaps given as TRBD1 or TRBD2 (5 bases each). This CDR3 comprises 12 residues. Between the trimmed V and J ends, which lost 6 bases and 6 bases, there was a span of 8 bases. Germline-derived CDR1 and CDR2 are MDHEN and SYDVKM. CDR3 residues: CASSRDPGELFF. In DNA form, the CDR3 reads TGTGCCAGCAGCAGGGACCCCGGGGAGCTGTTTTTT.

The table lists this clonotype with many counts. The chain couples TRBV12-3 or TRBV12-4 to TRBJ2-7, with TRBD2 identical over 9 bases. The J segment lost 3 bases and the V segment lost 3 bases, leaving 9 bases of the junction unmatched. The CDR3 has 16 amino acids. The CDR3 sequence: CASSFGAGLALYEQYF. Written as DNA, the CDR3 is TGTGCCAGCAGTTTCGGCGCGGGACTAGCCCTCTACGAGCAGTACTTC.

There are many counts of this clonotype. The chain recombines TRBV12-3 or TRBV12-4 with TRBJ2-7; 9 nucleotides align to TRBD2. This CDR3 spans 18 amino acids. The V segment lost 3 bases and the J segment 3 bases; nucleotides outside the gene matches: 15. DNA for the CDR3: TGTGCCAGCAGTTTCCTACTTTTCGCTAGCGGGGAGAACTACGAGCAGTACTTC. Its translation is CASSFLLFASGENYEQYF.

Comment on this clonotype: A read error may be the cause here, since a much bigger clone is one base away. V usage is TRBV12-3 or TRBV12-4 and J usage is TRBJ2-2, with 7 nucleotides matching TRBD2. The CDR3 length is 14 residues. DNA for the CDR3: TGTGTCCCCCGCGGGGAGGGGAACACCGGGGAGCTGTTTTTT. Amino acids: CVPRGEGNTGELFF.